This paragraph covers one T cell receptor beta chain sequence. Its antigen is as yet unknown. This entry belongs to a study of shared clonotypes between healthy human individuals. Study summary: Researchers assigned three CD4 naive, three CD4 memory, two CD8 naive and one CD8 memory plate to each donor. Study-wide findings and caveats: Among a handful of donors, roughly 5.4% of naive CD4 clonotypes were found in common. Non-shared clonotypes had lower generation probabilities than those shared by all four donors.

Germline CDR1 is SQVTM and CDR2 is ANQGSEA. The ends were cut back, 7 bases at V and 2 bases at J, with 15 bases in the middle. This CDR3 has 14 amino acids. Profiling relied on immunoSEQ multiplex PCR, and the TCRdb table lists in-frame clones only, not all of them. The profile shows roughly 2.6 million clones, around nine tenths of them singletons. Sequencing input: naive CD4+ T cells sorted from blood. The sample's subset: CD45RA+ positively selected. The clonotype was recovered from a man in his late teens or twenties in good health. This rearrangement joins TRBV29-1 to TRBJ1-5; no clear D. The CDR3 loop is CSARTGAGNQPQHF. CDR3 DNA sequence: TGCAGCGCCAGAACGGGTGCGGGCAATCAGCCCCAGCATTTT.